The 30 T cell receptor beta chains in this list originate from one sample, sequenced in a study of metastatic and nonmetastatic thyroid tumors. The entire patient cohort was treatment-naive prior to thyroid surgery. With MiXCR, TCRdb called clones anew from the PCR reads. The data contain around 18,000 clones, approximately 20% of them singletons. Sequenced sample: tumor tissue. The origin of the receptors is a female donor with papillary thyroid cancer or a benign thyroid nodule (not recorded which). Some clones in this sample may be carry-over from other donors' samples.

The rearrangement links TRBV4-2 to TRBJ1-2; D may be TRBD1 (6 bases). Germline-derived CDR1 and CDR2 are LGHNA and YNFKEQ. The CDR3 has 16 residues. Trimming cost V 0 bases and J 8 bases, with 19 bases left between them. CDR3 protein: CASSQDRVTDSRGYTF. DNA of the CDR3: TGTGCCAGCAGCCAAGATAGGGTTACGGACAGTCGAGGCTACACCTTC.

The chain links TRBV7-2 to TRBJ2-3; 7 bases line up with TRBD2. The CDR3 has 19 residues. The germline V gene encodes CDR1 SGHTA and CDR2 FQGNSA. V lost 5 bases and J lost 2; bases outside the gene matches: 19. In DNA form, the CDR3 reads TGTGCCAGCAGCAGGACTAGTCAACTCAGGGTGTCAACCACAGATACGCAGTATTTT. It codes for CASSRTSQLRVSTTDTQYF.

This clone was found many times. V is TRBV3-1 and J is TRBJ2-7; D call uncertain. V lost 2 bases and J lost 5, with 10 bases in between. The CDR3 has 13 amino acids. CDR1 is LGHDT, CDR2 YNNKEL, per germline (reference sequence). The CDR3 loop reads CASSQFPGHEQYF. CDR3 bases: TGTGCCAGCAGCCAATTCCCCGGCCACGAGCAGTACTTC.

This clone was seen many times. The genes are TRBV7-9 and TRBJ2-5; 8 bases agree with TRBD2. V trimming: 6 bases; J trimming: 5 bases; junction bases outside the gene matches: 8. The germline gives CDR1 SEHNR, CDR2 FQNEAQ (reference sequence). The CDR3 is 14 amino acids. The CDR3 bases are TGTGCCAGCAGTTCCGGGAGGGCGAGCGAGACCCAGTACTTC. Protein product: CASSSGRASETQYF.

In its sample, this clone ranks as medium-sized. This chain connects TRBV6-1 to TRBJ1-1; D might be TRBD1 (5 bases). This CDR3 has 13 residues. The V end lost 9 bases, the J end lost 2 bases, and 13 bases lay between the germline ends. Germline V lookup: CDR1 MNHNS, CDR2 SASEGT. The CDR3 loop is CASSGRINTEAFF. In DNA, the CDR3 is TGTGCCAGTTCGGGACGGATTAACACTGAAGCTTTCTTT.

This clone was detected ten times or more. The gene calls are TRBV12-3 or TRBV12-4 and TRBJ1-4; no definite D call. This CDR3 has 13 amino acids. V was pared by 1 base and J by 7 bases, with 7 bases between. The CDR3 loop is CASSLDPAEKLFF. DNA for the CDR3: TGTGCCAGCAGTTTAGACCCGGCTGAAAAACTGTTTTTT.

This clone has a count of ten or more. The V and J genes are TRBV9 and TRBJ2-5; D is undetermined. The CDR3 sequence is 13 residues long. Germline CDR1 SGDLS, CDR2 YYNGEE. Trimming took off 3 bases at V and 5 bases at J, with 11 bases between the two ends. The CDR3: CASSAGPAETQYF. The CDR3 coding sequence is TGTGCCAGCAGCGCGGGCCCCGCGGAGACCCAGTACTTC.

The chain has TRBV5-1 and TRBJ2-2; the D is unclear. There are 15 residues in the CDR3. Germline V gene sequence: CDR1 SGHRS, CDR2 YFSETQ. Trimming left V 2 bases short and J 6 bases short, with 14 bases between. CDR3 residues: CASSLVELSAGELFF. CDR3 bases: TGCGCCAGCAGCTTAGTCGAATTGAGTGCCGGGGAGCTGTTTTTT.

This clone was found a few times. V usage is TRBV6-5 and J usage is TRBJ1-5; weak D call: TRBD1 (5 bases). The CDR3 runs to 15 residues. The V end was cut by 0 bases, the J end by 4 bases, with 10 bases between. Germline-derived CDR1 and CDR2 are MNHEY and SVGAGI. The CDR3 here is CASSYSTAGNQPQHF. In DNA form, the CDR3 reads TGTGCCAGCAGTTACTCGACAGCTGGTAATCAGCCCCAGCATTTT.

J is TRBJ2-7 and V is TRBV7-8; D uncertain. The CDR3 extends over 13 amino acids. The ends were cut back, 1 base at V and 4 bases at J, with 8 bases in the middle. Per the germline V gene, CDR1 is SGHVS and CDR2 is FQNEAQ. This CDR3 is CASSLDSLYEQYF. In DNA form, the CDR3 reads TGTGCCAGCAGCTTAGACTCCCTTTACGAGCAGTACTTC. The whole variable domain, remainder taken from reference TRBV7-8 and TRBJ2-7, is GAGVSQSPRYKVAKRGQDVALRCDPISGHVSLFWYQQALGQGPEFLTYFQNEAQLDKSGLPSDRFFAERPEGSVSTLKIQRTQQEDSAVYLCASSLDSLYEQYFGPGTRLTVT.

The chain carries TRBV2 and TRBJ2-7; 15 bases line up with TRBD2. CDR1 and CDR2 from the germline V gene are SNHLY and FYNNEI. The CDR3 length is 19 residues. Trimming cost V 4 bases and J 5 bases; bases outside gene matches: 15. CDR3 nucleotide sequence: TGTGCCAGCAGTGGGCCGGGACTAGCGGGAGGAATGGCAGCTCACGAGCAGTACTTC. This sequence encodes CASSGPGLAGGMAAHEQYF.

This clone was seen many times. The chain employs TRBV29-1 and TRBJ1-5; D uncertain. CDR3 length equals 13 residues. Germline-derived CDR1 and CDR2 are SQVTM and ANQGSEA. The germline V and J ends were trimmed by 4 bases and 4 bases, with 11 bases remaining between them. The CDR3 region has the DNA TGCAGCGTTGGACGGGCGGCTAATCAGCCCCAGCATTTT. Its protein product is CSVGRAANQPQHF.

This clone has ten or more counts. This chain links TRBV7-9 with TRBJ2-7, with 8 positions matching TRBD2. The CDR3 extends over 14 amino acids. The germline V gene has CDR1 SEHNR and CDR2 FQNEAQ (reference sequence). The ends lost 3 bases at V and 6 bases at J; junction bases unmatched: 7. Here the CDR3 DNA reads TGTGCCAGCAGCTTGAATCCGGGAGGGCGCGAGCAGTACTTC. Amino acids: CASSLNPGGREQYF.

This clone has ten or more counts. CDR3 sequence reads: CAWSVQREQYF. The CDR3 DNA sequence: TGTGCCTGGAGTGTACAGAGGGAGCAGTACTTC. The V call is TRBV30, the J call TRBJ2-7; no clear D gene. The CDR3 spans 11 residues. The germline V and J ends were trimmed by 0 bases and 7 bases, with 7 bases remaining between them. Germline values: CDR1 GTSNPN, CDR2 SVGIG (reference sequence).

This clone was seen repeatedly, ten times or more. The rearrangement links TRBV2 to TRBJ1-1, with TRBD1 matching 8 bases. Germline assignment: CDR1 SNHLY and CDR2 FYNNEI. With 6 bases clipped from V and 10 bases from J, the junction kept 10 bases outside the gene matches. This CDR3 spans 13 amino acids. The CDR3 protein is CASRLQGGGGAFF. CDR3 nucleotides: TGTGCCAGCAGATTACAGGGGGGAGGGGGAGCTTTCTTT.

This clone appeared many times. The chain joins TRBV28 to TRBJ1-2, with D uncertain. The V and J ends lost 10 bases and 2 bases respectively, with 11 bases between them. The CDR3 runs to 12 residues. Germline CDR1 reads MDHEN; CDR2 reads SYDVKM. The CDR3 region has the DNA TGTGCCACCGCGACCGCAAACTATGGCTACACCTTC. Translating gives CATATANYGYTF.

This clone qualifies as medium-sized. This chain links TRBV19 with TRBJ2-1; TRBD2 aligns across 11 bases. V shed 3 bases and J 3 bases; nucleotides not matched to a gene: 10. Germline assignment: CDR1 LNHDA and CDR2 SQIVND (reference sequence). The CDR3 is 18 residues long. For the CDR3, the DNA is TGTGCCAGTAGTATTGGAAATCTAGCGGGAGGCGTCTACAATGAGCAGTTCTTC. It specifies CASSIGNLAGGVYNEQFF.

This clone appeared a few times. The chain has TRBV6-1 and TRBJ1-2; D is uncertain. V lost 0 bases to trimming and J lost 4 bases, with 15 bases between them. The CDR3 covers 16 residues. Per germline, CDR1 MNHNS and CDR2 SASEGT. The CDR3 sequence is CASSEALAASGYGYTF. CDR3 coding DNA: TGTGCCAGCAGTGAAGCGCTTGCTGCGTCGGGCTATGGCTACACCTTC.

This clone was recorded at least ten times. The genes are TRBV4-3 and TRBJ1-2; 7 positions match TRBD1. Germline trimming cut 4 bases from V and 0 bases from J; bases unmatched to any gene: 5. The CDR3 spans 15 residues. Germline V CDR1 and CDR2: LGHNA, YSLEER. CDR3 residues: CASSLGQASNYGYTF. Here the CDR3 DNA reads TGCGCCAGCAGCCTCGGACAGGCCTCTAACTATGGCTACACCTTC.

In this sample, this clone turned up many times. This chain joins TRBV20-1 and TRBJ1-6; TRBD1 agrees at 7 bases. Germline V CDR1 and CDR2: DFQATT, SNEGSKA (reference sequence). Trimming removed 5 bases from V and 5 bases from J; junction bases left unmatched: 6. The CDR3 sequence is 14 residues long. CDR3 sequence: CSARRDSNNSPLHF. The CDR3 nucleotides are TGCAGTGCTCGGCGGGACAGTAATAATTCACCCCTCCACTTT.

This clone occurred many times. The V call is TRBV5-6, the J call TRBJ2-7; D call uncertain. Germline-derived CDR1 and CDR2 are SGHDT and YYEEEE. This CDR3 is 12 amino acids long. Trimming took off 0 bases at V and 6 bases at J, with 7 bases between the two ends. The CDR3 DNA reads as TGTGCCAGCAGCTTGGTGGGATTCGAGCAGTACTTC. Translated, it gives CASSLVGFEQYF. Based on the CDR3 plus reference TRBV5-6 and TRBJ2-7, the full variable domain is DAGVTQSPTHLIKTRGQQVTLRCSPKSGHDTVSWYQQALGQGPQFIFQYYEEEERQRGNFPDRFSGHQFPNYSSELNVNALLLGDSALYLCASSLVGFEQYFGPGTRLTVT.

This clone was seen at least ten times. The CDR3 DNA follows: TGTGCCAGCAGCTTAGGACAGGTGTGGGGGGGTACCCAGTACTTC. Translating it yields CASSLGQVWGGTQYF. The genes are TRBV7-2 and TRBJ2-5, with D tentatively TRBD2 (7 bases). Germline-derived CDR1 and CDR2 are SGHTA and FQGNSA. Trimming took off 1 base at V and 8 bases at J, with 17 bases between the two ends. CDR3 size: 15 residues.

This clone was counted at least ten times. The chain is built from TRBV5-1 and TRBJ2-3; D not certain. The CDR3 contains 15 residues. From germline, CDR1 is SGHRS and CDR2 YFSETQ. V was trimmed by 4 bases and J by 1 base, leaving 13 bases between them. The CDR3 DNA follows: TGCGCCAGCAGCCCCGTGACTGGAGGCACAGATACGCAGTATTTT. This gives the protein CASSPVTGGTDTQYF.

In this sample, this clone turned up many times. The rearrangement uses TRBV13 and TRBJ2-1; D remains unclear. CDR1 and CDR2 from the germline V gene are PRHDT and FYEKMQ (reference sequence). Trimming removed 5 bases at V and 0 bases at J, with 11 bases between. This CDR3 is built from 15 residues. The CDR3 sequence is CASSPAESSYNEQFF. DNA for the CDR3: TGTGCCAGCAGCCCTGCAGAGAGCTCCTACAATGAGCAGTTCTTC.

The V and J genes are TRBV25-1 and TRBJ2-7, with TRBD2 identical over 9 bases. The germline V gene encodes CDR1 MGHDK and CDR2 SYGVNS. The CDR3 length is 15 residues. Losses at the gene ends were 4 bases for V and 4 bases for J; bases not matched to a gene: 8. The CDR3: CASSVAGVTWYEQYF. The CDR3 bases are TGTGCCAGCAGTGTAGCGGGAGTTACATGGTACGAGCAGTACTTC.

There are many counts of this clone. In nucleotides, the CDR3 is TGTGCCAGCAGCTTACCCGGCATGGGGCTCTATGGCTACACCTTC. Protein sequence: CASSLPGMGLYGYTF. The V call is TRBV7-8, the J call TRBJ1-2, with TRBD1 as a possible D gene (5 bases). V was shortened by 2 bases and J by 4 bases, with 14 bases between the two germline ends. Germline CDR1 is SGHVS and CDR2 is FQNEAQ. The CDR3 is 15 amino acids.

The sample holds many counts of this clone. CDR3 amino acids: CASSIGYEQYF. The CDR3 bases are TGTGCCAGCAGTATCGGGTACGAGCAGTACTTC. The chain employs TRBV12-3 or TRBV12-4 and TRBJ2-7, with D uncertain. The CDR3 runs 11 residues. V shed 5 bases and J shed 4 bases, with 6 bases lying between them.

The rearrangement joins TRBV6-4 to TRBJ2-1, with D perhaps matching TRBD1 or TRBD2 (6 bases each). Trimming took off 2 bases at V and 9 bases at J, with 11 bases between the two ends. Germline V lookup: CDR1 MRHNA, CDR2 SNTAGT. The CDR3 runs to 13 residues. CDR3 sequence (DNA): TGTGCCAGCAGTGACAGGGGGGAGAGTGAGCAGTTCTTC. Protein sequence: CASSDRGESEQFF.

This clone is medium-sized in the sample. The rearrangement uses TRBV6-1 and TRBJ2-1; D remains unclear. The germline CDR1 and CDR2 sequences are MNHNS and SASEGT. The CDR3 loop spans 14 amino acids. Trimming removed 6 bases from V and 0 bases from J, with 9 bases in between. The CDR3 DNA follows: TGTGCCAGCAGCCCAGAGAGCTCCTACAATGAGCAGTTCTTC. This gives the protein CASSPESSYNEQFF.

This clone was recorded a few times. V is TRBV10-1 and J is TRBJ2-2; D might be TRBD2 (6 bases). CDR3 length: 15 residues. Germline assignment: CDR1 WNHNN and CDR2 SYGVQD (reference sequence). The V end lost 2 bases, the J end lost 7 bases, and 14 bases lay between the germline ends. The CDR3 loop reads CASSEGTELDGELFF. For the CDR3, the DNA is TGCGCCAGCAGTGAGGGGACTGAATTAGACGGGGAGCTGTTTTTT.